This TCR beta chain is drawn from a study of regulatory T cells in long-lasting Graves disease. Whole-study results and caveats: Favored usage of TRBV28, TRBJ1-2 and TRBJ2-5 was recorded in persistent disease.

HTBI primers from iRepertoire and Arm-PCR of CDR3 regions yielded the TCR beta libraries. Each CDR3 protein is one row after TCRdb ran MiXCR on the multiplex PCR reads. Among about 310,000 distinct CDR3 sequences listed, roughly a fifth were seen once. The time point here: persistent/refractory GD, antithyroid drugs over 5 years with positive TRAb. Making the TCR library involved RNA that had been extracted from PBMCs. Turning to this clonotype: The antigen remains undetermined.

The CDR3 loop spans 17 amino acids. V was shortened by 8 bases and J by 0 bases, with 20 bases between the two germline ends. The germline V gene has CDR1 LNHDA and CDR2 SQIVND (reference sequence). The V and J genes are TRBV19 and TRBJ1-5, with TRBD1 as a possible D gene (5 bases). The sample consisted of peripheral blood mononuclear cells (PBMCs), taken when the disease was refractory, from a patient treated with antithyroid drugs. This TCR came from a female donor with Graves disease. The DNA for the CDR3 is TGTGCCAGTTTCCCTTTAGTGGGGCAGATTAGCAATCAGCCCCAGCATTTT. Encoded protein: CASFPLVGQISNQPQHF.